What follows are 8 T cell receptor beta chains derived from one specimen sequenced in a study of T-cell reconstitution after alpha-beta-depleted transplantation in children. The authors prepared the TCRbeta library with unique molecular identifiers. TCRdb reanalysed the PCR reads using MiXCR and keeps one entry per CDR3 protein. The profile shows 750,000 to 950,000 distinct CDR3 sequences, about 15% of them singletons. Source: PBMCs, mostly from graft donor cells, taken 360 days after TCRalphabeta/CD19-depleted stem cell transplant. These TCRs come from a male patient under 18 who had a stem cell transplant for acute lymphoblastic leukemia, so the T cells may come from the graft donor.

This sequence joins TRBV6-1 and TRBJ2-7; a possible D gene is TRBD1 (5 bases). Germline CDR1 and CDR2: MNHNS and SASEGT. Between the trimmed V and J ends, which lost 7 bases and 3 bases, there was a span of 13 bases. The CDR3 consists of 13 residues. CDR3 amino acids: CASTRQGVYEQYF. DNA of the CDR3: TGTGCCAGCACGCGGCAGGGCGTCTACGAGCAGTACTTC.

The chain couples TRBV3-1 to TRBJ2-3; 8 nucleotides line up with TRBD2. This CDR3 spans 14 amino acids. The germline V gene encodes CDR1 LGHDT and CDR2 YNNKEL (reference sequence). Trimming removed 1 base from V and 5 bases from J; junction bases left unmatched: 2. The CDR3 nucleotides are TGTGCCAGCAGCCAAGTCGGGGGGGGAGATACGCAGTATTTT. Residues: CASSQVGGGDTQYF.

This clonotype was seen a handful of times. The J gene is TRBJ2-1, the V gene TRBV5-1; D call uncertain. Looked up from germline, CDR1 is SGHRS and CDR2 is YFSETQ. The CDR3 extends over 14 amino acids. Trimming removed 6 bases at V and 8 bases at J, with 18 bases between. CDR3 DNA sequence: TGCGCCAGCATGTCACGTCTCCCCGGCCATGAGCAGTTCTTC. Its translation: CASMSRLPGHEQFF. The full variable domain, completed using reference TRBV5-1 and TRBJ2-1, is KAGVTQTPRYLIKTRGQQVTLSCSPISGHRSVSWYQQTPGQGLQFLFEYFSETQRNKGNFPGRFSGRQFSNSRSEMNVSTLELGDSALYLCASMSRLPGHEQFFGPGTRLTVL.

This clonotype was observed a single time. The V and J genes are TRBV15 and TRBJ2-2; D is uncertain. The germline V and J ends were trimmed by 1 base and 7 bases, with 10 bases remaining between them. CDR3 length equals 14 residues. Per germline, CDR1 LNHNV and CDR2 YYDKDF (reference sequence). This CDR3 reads CATSRGSPRGELFF. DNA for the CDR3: TGTGCCACCAGCAGAGGATCCCCACGCGGGGAGCTGTTTTTT.

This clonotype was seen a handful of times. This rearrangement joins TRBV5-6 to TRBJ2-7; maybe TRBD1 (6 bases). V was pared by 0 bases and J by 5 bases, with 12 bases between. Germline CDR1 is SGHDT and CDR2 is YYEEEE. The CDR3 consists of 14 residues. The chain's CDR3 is CASSLGGWGHEQYF. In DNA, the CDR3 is TGTGCCAGCAGCTTGGGGGGCTGGGGGCACGAGCAGTACTTC.

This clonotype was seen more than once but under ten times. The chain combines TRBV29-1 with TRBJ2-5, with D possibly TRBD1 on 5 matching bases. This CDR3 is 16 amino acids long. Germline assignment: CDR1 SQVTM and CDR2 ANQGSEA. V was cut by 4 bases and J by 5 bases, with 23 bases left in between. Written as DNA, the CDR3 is TGCAGCGTTGGGTGGTCGTGGCAGGGTAATATGGAGACCCAGTACTTC. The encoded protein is CSVGWSWQGNMETQYF.

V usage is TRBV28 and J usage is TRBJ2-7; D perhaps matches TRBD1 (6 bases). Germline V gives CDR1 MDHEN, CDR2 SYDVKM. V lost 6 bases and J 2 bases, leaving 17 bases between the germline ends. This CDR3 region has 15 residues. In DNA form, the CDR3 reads TGTGCCAGCAGCTCCTTAGAGGCAGGGGCCTACGAGCAGTACTTC. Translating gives CASSSLEAGAYEQYF.

The CDR3 sequence is CASSPDLGARNEQFF. Written as DNA, the CDR3 is TGTGCCAGCAGCCCCGACCTTGGAGCAAGAAATGAGCAGTTCTTC. The J gene is TRBJ2-1, the V gene TRBV7-3; no firm D call. The CDR3 covers 15 residues. V shed 5 bases and J shed 7 bases, with 18 bases lying between them. Germline values: CDR1 SGHTA, CDR2 FQGTGA.